This T cell receptor (beta chain) stems from a study of cytomegalovirus exposure and HLA in healthy donors. Study outcomes and limitations: Later on, an analysis showed TCR association rates differing by HLA locus, with DRB1 the most and HLA-C the fewest. Later work found most CMV-associated TCR beta chains apparently HLA-restricted. Altogether, about 160 TCR beta chains were recorded as cytomegalovirus-associated. In vitro work confirmed that a few CMV-associated chains recognize CMV antigens.

This clone was recorded once. Antigen: not known. Germline trimming cut 1 base from V and 8 bases from J; bases unmatched to any gene: 11. The CDR3 is made up of 17 amino acids. Germline V lookup: CDR1 PRHDT, CDR2 FYEKMQ (reference sequence). This PCR relied on a set of 60 Vbeta primers and 13 Jbeta primers. Here immunoSEQ multiplex PCR was the method, and the copy in TCRdb shows in-frame clones only, minus some. The sample consists of 120,000 to 150,000 clones, about three quarters of them appearing once. The chain uses TRBV13 and TRBJ2-4, with TRBD2 matching 10 bases. The TCR originated in a female donor in good health and CMV-seronegative. The sequenced material came from PBMCs. The CDR3 DNA sequence: TGTGCCAGCAGCTTAGACCCCCAGCGGGGGGGTTTAGACATTCAGTACTTC. This gives the protein CASSLDPQRGGLDIQYF.